These 31 T cell receptor beta chains were sequenced from one sample in a study of T-cell memory formation after mild COVID-19. TCRdb re-analysed the 5' RACE reads in MiXCR, keeping a single row per CDR3 protein. This table holds 150,000 or so distinct CDR3 sequences, about a third found once. The sample comprised PBMCs or a T cell subset sorted from them (not recorded which). The receptors shown here come from an adult woman who had mild COVID-19 (a few samples of this study predate the infection). Cell type and time point are not known.

The chain couples TRBV7-3 to TRBJ2-1; D possibly uses TRBD1 or TRBD2 (5 bases each). From germline, CDR1 is SGHTA and CDR2 FQGTGA. The CDR3 covers 18 residues. Trimming left V 5 bases short and J 9 bases short, with 29 bases between. As DNA, the CDR3 is TGTGCCAGCAGCCCCGGGTTACGAGGGGATCCCCGCGGAGGTGAGCAGTTCTTC. Its protein is CASSPGLRGDPRGGEQFF.

This clonotype has more than one count but fewer than ten. The chain combines TRBV29-1 with TRBJ2-3, with D unresolved. The CDR3 runs 13 residues. Per the germline V gene, CDR1 is SQVTM and CDR2 is ANQGSEA. The germline V and J ends were trimmed by 3 bases and 0 bases, with 7 bases remaining between them. CDR3 DNA: TGCAGCGTTGAGCATAGTAGCACAGATACGCAGTATTTT. This codes for CSVEHSSTDTQYF.

The rearrangement links TRBV4-2 to TRBJ2-7, with D unresolved. In germline, CDR1 is LGHNA, CDR2 YNFKEQ. The CDR3 has 15 residues. The V and J ends lost 0 bases and 2 bases respectively, with 11 bases between them. CDR3 protein: CASSQERVGTYEQYF. CDR3 in DNA: TGTGCCAGCAGCCAAGAGCGAGTCGGAACCTACGAGCAGTACTTC.

The chain links TRBV7-9 to TRBJ2-7; D not resolved. CDR3 length: 15 amino acids. The germline V and J ends were trimmed by 1 base and 6 bases, with 16 bases remaining between them. Germline-derived CDR1 and CDR2 are SEHNR and FQNEAQ (reference sequence). This chain's CDR3 is CASSLVGSPAGEQYF. DNA of the CDR3: TGTGCCAGCAGCTTAGTAGGATCCCCGGCCGGCGAGCAGTACTTC.

This clonotype showed up just a few times. This chain uses TRBV7-2 with TRBJ2-1; D gene ambiguous. CDR3 length equals 15 residues. Trimming took 1 base from V and 3 from J, leaving 10 bases between them. Germline assignment: CDR1 SGHTA and CDR2 FQGNSA. CDR3 loop: CASSLVTGLYNEQFF. The CDR3, as DNA: TGTGCCAGCAGCTTAGTAACGGGCCTCTACAATGAGCAGTTCTTC.

J is TRBJ2-7 and V is TRBV9, with 8 bases fitting TRBD2. The V segment lost 4 bases and the J segment 4 bases; nucleotides outside the gene matches: 13. This CDR3 is 16 amino acids long. The germline CDR1 and CDR2 sequences are SGDLS and YYNGEE. The CDR3 protein is CASSPTPGLDNYEQYF. As DNA, the CDR3 is TGTGCCAGCAGCCCCACTCCGGGACTAGATAATTACGAGCAGTACTTC.

The V call is TRBV7-3, the J call TRBJ2-1; tentative D call: TRBD1 (5 bases). The V end was cut by 11 bases, the J end by 2 bases, with 22 bases between. Germline CDR1 is SGHTA and CDR2 is FQGTGA. The CDR3 runs 16 residues. CDR3 sequence (DNA): TGTGCCGGCACACAGGTTTCTGAGAGCCCCTACAATGAGCAGTTCTTC. Translating gives CAGTQVSESPYNEQFF.

There are many counts of this clonotype. The chain recombines TRBV3-1 with TRBJ1-5; TRBD1 matches 12 bases. V shed 6 bases and J 5 bases; nucleotides not matched to a gene: 8. This CDR3 region has 16 residues. Germline V lookup: CDR1 LGHDT, CDR2 YNNKEL (reference sequence). CDR3 amino acids: CASSPGDRGHDQPQHF. The CDR3 DNA reads as TGTGCCAGCAGTCCGGGGGACAGGGGGCACGATCAGCCCCAGCATTTT.

This rearrangement joins TRBV7-8 to TRBJ1-2, with D hard to call. Germline V lookup: CDR1 SGHVS, CDR2 FQNEAQ. CDR3 size: 15 residues. With 2 bases removed from V and 2 bases from J, the gap between germline ends came to 12 bases. This CDR3 is CASSLFGDSNYGYTF. Written as DNA, the CDR3 is TGTGCCAGCAGCTTATTCGGGGATTCCAACTATGGCTACACCTTC.

This clonotype has more than one count but fewer than ten. In nucleotides, the CDR3 is TGTGCCAGCAGCGTAGAAGACTACAATGAGCAGTTCTTC. This codes for CASSVEDYNEQFF. V and J are TRBV9 and TRBJ2-1; no reliable D call. Trimming cost V 0 bases and J 3 bases, with 4 bases left between them. This CDR3 spans 13 amino acids. Germline V lookup: CDR1 SGDLS, CDR2 YYNGEE.

The CDR3 sequence is CASSPPRLSSGANVLTF. The CDR3 DNA follows: TGCGCCAGCAGCCCGCCCAGGCTGAGCTCTGGGGCCAACGTCCTGACTTTC. This sequence joins TRBV5-1 and TRBJ2-6; no clear D gene. The V end was cut by 4 bases, the J end by 0 bases, with 14 bases between. Germline values: CDR1 SGHRS, CDR2 YFSETQ. The CDR3 is made up of 17 amino acids.

The chain joins TRBV20-1 to TRBJ2-7; maybe TRBD2 (7 bases). Germline V gene lookup returns CDR1 DFQATT and CDR2 SNEGSKA (reference sequence). The CDR3 has 16 residues. V dropped 0 bases and J dropped 3 bases, with 18 bases sitting between them. The CDR3 DNA follows: TGCAGTGCTAGAGACAGTTGGGGGCGCGGGGGCTACGAGCAGTACTTC. This encodes CSARDSWGRGGYEQYF.

This clonotype has a handful of counts. The V gene is TRBV12-3 or TRBV12-4, the J gene TRBJ2-2; perhaps TRBD1 as D (6 bases). The CDR3 runs to 15 residues. The V and J ends lost 2 bases and 1 base respectively, with 8 bases between them. The CDR3 loop is CASSLKDRNTGELFF. The CDR3 DNA follows: TGTGCCAGCAGTTTAAAGGACAGGAACACCGGGGAGCTGTTTTTT.

This clonotype was counted between two and nine times. The V gene is TRBV5-1, the J gene TRBJ1-2, with 7 bases fitting TRBD1. The V gene's germline CDR1 is SGHRS and CDR2 YFSETQ. V shed 4 bases and J 6 bases; nucleotides not matched to a gene: 6. The CDR3 spans 13 residues. The CDR3 coding sequence is TGCGCCAGCAGCGAGGGGGCAGCGGATGGCTACACCTTC. Translation: CASSEGAADGYTF.

The J gene is TRBJ1-5, the V gene TRBV7-2; 8 bases are a match to TRBD1. The junction had 9 bases not matched to a gene; V was cut back by 5 bases and J by 6 bases. The length of the CDR3 is 15 residues. CDR1 and CDR2 from the germline V gene are SGHTA and FQGNSA. The CDR3 region is CASSADRVTFQPQHF. In nucleotides, the CDR3 is TGTGCCAGCAGCGCGGACAGGGTAACATTTCAGCCCCAGCATTTT.

This clonotype has just a few counts. The J gene is TRBJ1-4, the V gene TRBV9; D is unclear. The CDR3 sequence is 14 residues long. Germline loops: CDR1 SGDLS, CDR2 YYNGEE. V gave up 0 bases and J gave up 7 bases, with 10 bases separating them. The CDR3 region is CASSVGRVTEKLFF. The CDR3 DNA is TGTGCCAGCAGCGTAGGCCGGGTAACTGAAAAACTGTTTTTT.

This clonotype has only a few counts. The V gene is TRBV12-3 or TRBV12-4, the J gene TRBJ2-6; perhaps TRBD1 as D (5 bases). Trimming took 6 bases from V and 0 from J, leaving 9 bases between them. The CDR3 covers 15 residues. CDR3 loop: CASSYGHSGANVLTF. The CDR3 nucleotides are TGTGCCAGCAGCTATGGACACTCTGGGGCCAACGTCCTGACTTTC.

The chain employs TRBV7-9 and TRBJ2-7; D gene uncertain. The CDR3 spans 14 residues. V gave up 5 bases and J gave up 0 bases, with 11 bases separating them. CDR1 and CDR2 (germline): SEHNR, FQNEAQ (reference sequence). The CDR3 here is CASSPHLYSYEQYF. CDR3 bases: TGTGCCAGCAGCCCACATTTGTACTCCTACGAGCAGTACTTC.

The chain uses TRBV15 and TRBJ1-3; D remains ambiguous. From germline, CDR1 is LNHNV and CDR2 YYDKDF (reference sequence). V gave up 3 bases and J gave up 0 bases, with 12 bases separating them. This CDR3 has 16 residues. This CDR3 reads CATSRAQAHSGNTIYF. CDR3 DNA: TGTGCCACCAGCAGGGCCCAGGCGCACTCTGGAAACACCATATATTTT. Full variable domain (remainder filled in from reference TRBV15 and TRBJ1-3): DAMVIQNPRYQVTQFGKPVTLSCSQTLNHNVMYWYQQKSSQAPKLLFHYYDKDFNNEADTPDNFQSRRPNTSFCFLDIRSPGLGDTAMYLCATSRAQAHSGNTIYFGEGSWLTVV.

The chain couples TRBV6-5 to TRBJ1-1; D is unclear. Germline CDR1 is MNHEY and CDR2 is SVGAGI. Trimming removed 0 bases at V and 1 base at J, with 6 bases between. The CDR3 consists of 14 residues. In nucleotides, the CDR3 is TGTGCCAGCAGTTACTCGCAACCGAACACTGAAGCTTTCTTT. As protein: CASSYSQPNTEAFF.

In its sample, this clonotype was seen once. This sequence joins TRBV4-3 and TRBJ2-1; D possibly matches TRBD1 or TRBD2 (5 bases each). Germline lookup yields CDR1 LGHNA and CDR2 YSLEER. Trimming removed 9 bases at V and 9 bases at J, with 18 bases between. The CDR3 is 13 residues long. CDR3 sequence (DNA): TGCGCCAGTCTTGGGGGAGTATTAGGTGAGCAGTTCTTC. This translates into CASLGGVLGEQFF.

V usage is TRBV4-1 and J usage is TRBJ2-2, with 14 bases identical to TRBD2. The germline V gene has CDR1 MGHRA and CDR2 YSYEKL. The length of the CDR3 is 18 residues. After removal of 4 bases from V and 6 bases from J, the junction contained 10 bases not matched to a gene. CDR3 loop: CASSPRWRLAGGPGELFF. DNA of the CDR3: TGCGCCAGCAGCCCCCGTTGGAGACTAGCGGGGGGGCCCGGGGAGCTGTTTTTT.

The chain recombines TRBV5-1 with TRBJ2-1, with 11 bases aligning to TRBD2. Germline trimming cut 4 bases from V and 4 bases from J; bases unmatched to any gene: 4. Per the germline V gene, CDR1 is SGHRS and CDR2 is YFSETQ. The CDR3 extends over 15 amino acids. The CDR3 protein is CASSATSGGYNEQFF. The CDR3 DNA sequence: TGCGCCAGCAGCGCCACTAGCGGGGGATACAATGAGCAGTTCTTC.

The chain combines TRBV7-3 with TRBJ2-3, with D possibly TRBD1 on 6 matching bases. Germline CDR1 reads SGHTA; CDR2 reads FQGTGA. V gave up 2 bases and J gave up 4 bases, with 31 bases separating them. The CDR3 runs to 21 residues. The CDR3 DNA follows: TGTGCCAGCAGCTTAGTTCCCCGTTGGGAACATCAAGGATCAGGGGCAGATACGCAGTATTTT. Translating it yields CASSLVPRWEHQGSGADTQYF. Full variable domain (remainder filled in from reference TRBV7-3 and TRBJ2-3): GAGVSQTPSNKVTEKGKYVELRCDPISGHTALYWYRQSLGQGPEFLIYFQGTGAADDSGLPNDRFFAVRPEGSVSTLKIQRTERGDSAVYLCASSLVPRWEHQGSGADTQYFGPGTRLTVL.

The chain recombines TRBV7-3 with TRBJ2-4; weak D call: TRBD2 (5 bases). Deletions cut 5 bases from V and 6 bases from J, with 17 bases between. The germline CDR1 and CDR2 sequences are SGHTA and FQGTGA. The CDR3 covers 15 residues. This chain's CDR3 is CASSPGKRGGNIQYF. The CDR3 region has the DNA TGTGCCAGCAGCCCTGGGAAGAGAGGAGGAAACATTCAGTACTTC.

The V and J genes are TRBV24-1 and TRBJ2-1, with 8 bases identical to TRBD2. CDR1 KGHDR and CDR2 SFDVKD come from the germline V gene. CDR3 length: 16 residues. Germline trimming cut 3 bases from V and 2 bases from J; bases unmatched to any gene: 5. The CDR3 loop reads CATSDTQRGPYNEQFF. The CDR3 DNA sequence: TGTGCCACCAGTGATACCCAGCGGGGGCCCTACAATGAGCAGTTCTTC.

The chain combines TRBV27 with TRBJ1-2, with 8 nucleotides matching TRBD1. Germline V gives CDR1 MNHEY, CDR2 SMNVEV (reference sequence). Trimming cost V 3 bases and J 4 bases; bases outside gene matches: 16. This CDR3 has 18 residues. CDR3 sequence (DNA): TGTGCCAGCAGTTTCGCCAAAACCGGGACAGGTTTTTTCTATGGCTACACCTTC. Its protein product is CASSFAKTGTGFFYGYTF.

The rearrangement links TRBV18 to TRBJ1-2; 12 bases map to TRBD1. The germline CDR1 and CDR2 sequences are KGHSH and LQKENI. V shed 5 bases and J 6 bases; nucleotides not matched to a gene: 4. The CDR3 sequence is 14 residues long. The CDR3 spells CASSFGTGGDGYTF. CDR3 DNA: TGTGCCAGCTCATTCGGGACAGGGGGCGATGGCTACACCTTC.

The J gene is TRBJ1-6, the V gene TRBV25-1; 7 bases map to TRBD1. Looked up from germline, CDR1 is MGHDK and CDR2 is SYGVNS. V gave up 3 bases and J gave up 5 bases; unmatched junction bases: 4. The CDR3 contains 15 residues. The CDR3 DNA follows: TGTGCCAGCAGTGAGATAGACAGGGATAATTCACCCCTCCACTTT. This translates into CASSEIDRDNSPLHF.

The chain recombines TRBV29-1 with TRBJ1-4; D is unresolved. V was cut by 1 base and J by 10 bases, with 10 bases left in between. CDR1 and CDR2 (germline): SQVTM, ANQGSEA. The CDR3 covers 12 residues. As DNA, the CDR3 is TGCAGCGTTGAAGCTCAGCCCGGAAAACTGTTTTTT. The encoded protein is CSVEAQPGKLFF.

The chain employs TRBV12-3 or TRBV12-4 and TRBJ1-2; D might be TRBD1 (6 bases). The CDR3 consists of 14 residues. Deletions cut 3 bases from V and 6 bases from J, with 14 bases between. CDR3 amino acids: CASSFSLGGDGYTF. The CDR3 coding sequence is TGTGCCAGCAGTTTTAGTCTAGGGGGTGATGGCTACACCTTC.